This TCR beta chain was profiled in a study of blood T cell repertoires in COVID-19. This clone was recorded once. J was trimmed by 5 bases and V by 9 bases; bases with no gene match: 4. The CDR3 consists of 12 residues. Germline assignment: CDR1 LNHDA and CDR2 SQIVND (reference sequence). The assay was immunoSEQ multiplex PCR, and TCRdb's table has in-frame clones only and misses some. The repertoire holds 250,000 to 350,000 clones, around 85% seen once, with roughly 1.5% in the top ten. The specimen sequenced was peripheral blood. The J gene is TRBJ2-1, the V gene TRBV19; 7 bases are shared with TRBD1. This clonotype originated in a human donor with COVID-19, enrolled during active disease. The donor label of this sample is uncertain. CDR3 residues: CASNDRDNEQFF. Written as DNA, the CDR3 is TGTGCCAGCAATGACAGGGACAATGAGCAGTTCTTC.